These 9 T cell receptor beta chains were all obtained from the same sample, sequenced in a study of cytotoxic CD8 clonotypes in ibrutinib-treated CLL. TCRdb's table, derived via immunoSEQ multiplex PCR, lists solely in-frame clones and lacks some. The sample yields 160,000 or so clones, 88% seen once. The material was PBMCs, obtained at disease progression, from a patient treated with ibrutinib. These receptors originate from a human donor with chronic lymphocytic leukemia.

The CDR3 sequence: CASSLDSGLWNEQFF. DNA for the CDR3: TGTGCCAGCAGCTTGGACTCGGGCCTGTGGAATGAGCAGTTCTTC. The chain joins TRBV11-2 to TRBJ2-1; tentative D call: TRBD2 (5 bases). Germline V gene lookup returns CDR1 SGHAT and CDR2 FQNNGV. The CDR3 length is 15 residues. V was clipped by 3 bases and J by 7 bases, with 16 bases between them.

The rearrangement joins TRBV4-3 to TRBJ2-1, with 10 nucleotides matching TRBD1. This CDR3 is 15 amino acids long. From germline, CDR1 is LGHNA and CDR2 YSLEER. The ends lost 3 bases at V and 4 bases at J; junction bases unmatched: 3. The CDR3: CASSHPGQGYNEQFF. The CDR3 coding sequence is TGCGCCAGCAGCCATCCGGGACAGGGGTACAATGAGCAGTTCTTC.

The chain recombines TRBV7-2 with TRBJ2-3; the match to TRBD2 covers 7 bases. Germline-derived CDR1 and CDR2 are SGHTA and FQGNSA. The CDR3 length is 17 residues. V was clipped by 6 bases and J by 3 bases; unmatched bases: 15. The CDR3 region is CASSLSGTTRATDTQYF. Written as DNA, the CDR3 is TGTGCCAGCAGTCTCAGCGGGACCACTAGGGCTACAGATACGCAGTATTTT.

V usage is TRBV27 and J usage is TRBJ2-4; tentatively, D is TRBD1 or TRBD2 (7 bases each). The V gene's germline CDR1 is MNHEY and CDR2 SMNVEV (reference sequence). V lost 2 bases to trimming and J lost 8 bases, with 31 bases between them. The CDR3 is 20 residues long. The DNA for the CDR3 is TGTGCCAGCAGTTTACGCCCTGACAGGGAGGGTTTTTTCTCTTCGGACATTCAGTACTTC. Encoded protein: CASSLRPDREGFFSSDIQYF.

A remark on this clone: Other DNA sequences in the same sample also yield this CDR3. The J gene is TRBJ2-7, the V gene TRBV11-2; TRBD1 matches at 11 bases. The V and J ends lost 3 bases and 3 bases, in that order; junction bases with no gene match: 7. This CDR3 comprises 16 residues. The V gene's germline CDR1 is SGHAT and CDR2 FQNNGV. CDR3 protein: CASSLAGTGGLYEQYF. DNA of the CDR3: TGTGCCAGCAGCTTGGCCGGGACAGGGGGTCTCTACGAGCAGTACTTC.

The gene calls are TRBV6-5 and TRBJ2-7; 10 nucleotides agree with TRBD2. V gave up 4 bases and J gave up 2 bases; unmatched junction bases: 5. Looked up from germline, CDR1 is MNHEY and CDR2 is SVGAGI. CDR3 length: 15 amino acids. The chain's CDR3 is CASSLITSGAYEQYF. The CDR3 nucleotides read TGTGCCAGCAGTTTAATAACTAGCGGGGCCTACGAGCAGTACTTC.

The chain employs TRBV28 and TRBJ1-5; 7 bases fit TRBD1. Germline V gene sequence: CDR1 MDHEN, CDR2 SYDVKM. The CDR3 is 16 residues long. Trimming took 4 bases from V and 5 from J; bases not matched to a gene: 11. In DNA, the CDR3 is TGTGCCAGCAGTTCGAGACGGGACAGTCCCGATCAGCCCCAGCATTTT. Its protein is CASSSRRDSPDQPQHF.

This clone occurred a few times. V usage is TRBV5-1 and J usage is TRBJ2-1; 8 bases line up with TRBD1. J lost 6 bases, V lost 0 bases, and 8 bases had no gene match. CDR3 size: 16 residues. The germline gives CDR1 SGHRS, CDR2 YFSETQ. CDR3 in amino acids: CASSLEGQGAINEQFF. In DNA form, the CDR3 reads TGCGCCAGCAGCTTGGAAGGGCAGGGGGCAATCAATGAGCAGTTCTTC.

This clone occurred once. The gene calls are TRBV5-1 and TRBJ2-3, with 16 bases matching TRBD2. Per the germline V gene, CDR1 is SGHRS and CDR2 is YFSETQ. This CDR3 is 19 amino acids long. V trimming: 4 bases; J trimming: 0 bases; junction bases outside the gene matches: 8. The chain's CDR3 is CASSGGLAGGSLSTDTQYF. The CDR3 region has the DNA TGCGCCAGCAGCGGGGGACTAGCGGGAGGGTCACTGAGCACAGATACGCAGTATTTT.